The 23 T cell receptor beta chains given below trace back to one sample, sequenced in a study of cytotoxic CD8 clonotypes in ibrutinib-treated CLL. Produced via immunoSEQ multiplex PCR; TCRdb's table is partial and in-frame only. This sample yields 110,000 or so clones, of which roughly 57% are seen a single time; about 40% belongs to the top ten. The sequenced sample was PBMCs, obtained after 24 months of ibrutinib treatment. Receptor source: a human donor with chronic lymphocytic leukemia.

V gene TRBV5-1 combines with J gene TRBJ2-5; D gene ambiguous. Germline V gives CDR1 SGHRS, CDR2 YFSETQ. There are 16 residues in the CDR3. Trimming removed 4 bases at V and 2 bases at J, with 18 bases between. CDR3 DNA: TGCGCCAGCAGCCCGGCTAATGCAGGCAGACAAGAGACCCAGTACTTC. Translating gives CASSPANAGRQETQYF.

This clone has more than one count but fewer than ten. The rearrangement uses TRBV30 and TRBJ1-5; D is possibly TRBD1 (6 bases). Germline CDR1 and CDR2: GTSNPN and SVGIG (reference sequence). V dropped 5 bases and J dropped 3 bases, with 11 bases sitting between them. The CDR3 contains 13 residues. This chain's CDR3 is CAWGGTHNQPQHF. For the CDR3, the DNA is TGTGCCTGGGGCGGGACACACAATCAGCCCCAGCATTTT.

The chain combines TRBV19 with TRBJ2-3; 11 bases map to TRBD2. CDR3 length: 16 residues. CDR1 and CDR2 (germline): LNHDA, SQIVND (reference sequence). V gave up 7 bases and J gave up 3 bases; unmatched junction bases: 9. Here the CDR3 reads CASNYASGGLTDTQYF. The CDR3 DNA is TGTGCCAGTAACTATGCTAGCGGGGGGTTGACAGATACGCAGTATTTT.

This clone was seen more than once but under ten times. This chain uses TRBV9 with TRBJ1-5, with 7 positions matching TRBD1. CDR3 length: 15 residues. Looked up from germline, CDR1 is SGDLS and CDR2 is YYNGEE. J gave up 2 bases and V 2 bases, and 4 bases lay outside the gene matches. The CDR3 protein is CASSVQGGGNQPQHF. In nucleotides, the CDR3 is TGTGCCAGCAGCGTCCAGGGGGGCGGCAATCAGCCCCAGCATTTT.

The rearrangement joins TRBV5-1 to TRBJ2-7; D not certain. CDR1 and CDR2 from the germline V gene are SGHRS and YFSETQ. The V and J ends lost 2 bases and 3 bases respectively, with 9 bases between them. The CDR3 runs 13 residues. The CDR3 spells CASSLGLYYEQYF. The CDR3 DNA sequence: TGCGCCAGCAGCTTAGGGCTTTACTACGAGCAGTACTTC.

V usage is TRBV19 and J usage is TRBJ1-5; TRBD1 is a possible D gene (6 bases). V gave up 7 bases and J gave up 3 bases, with 16 bases separating them. CDR3 length equals 15 residues. CDR1 is LNHDA, CDR2 SQIVND, per germline (reference sequence). CDR3 sequence reads: CASTEGQRLNQPQHF. As DNA, the CDR3 is TGTGCCAGTACCGAAGGACAGAGACTCAATCAGCCCCAGCATTTT.

This clone turned up a few times. The chain uses TRBV2 and TRBJ2-5; tentative D call: TRBD1 (5 bases). V was shortened by 6 bases and J by 4 bases, with 9 bases between the two germline ends. The CDR3 totals 12 residues. Germline V gene lookup returns CDR1 SNHLY and CDR2 FYNNEI. The CDR3 protein is CASRSTGETQYF. CDR3 in DNA: TGTGCCAGCAGGTCTACAGGAGAGACCCAGTACTTC.

The chain is built from TRBV27 and TRBJ2-1; D gene unclear. Germline loops: CDR1 MNHEY, CDR2 SMNVEV (reference sequence). Between the trimmed V and J ends, which lost 4 bases and 2 bases, there was a span of 12 bases. The CDR3 length is 15 residues. In nucleotides, the CDR3 is TGTGCCAGCAGTTCTTTGGTAGCCCCCTACAATGAGCAGTTCTTC. Translated: CASSSLVAPYNEQFF.

This chain links TRBV28 with TRBJ1-6; the D gene is possibly TRBD1 (5 bases). V shed 6 bases and J shed 7 bases, with 16 bases lying between them. The germline V gene encodes CDR1 MDHEN and CDR2 SYDVKM. This CDR3 has 15 amino acids. The CDR3 nucleotides are TGTGCCAGCAGCTCCGCGGGGGAAGGGAATTCACCCCTCCACTTT. This codes for CASSSAGEGNSPLHF.

This clone was counted a few times. V is TRBV2 and J is TRBJ2-7; TRBD1 agrees at 7 bases. The V and J ends lost 3 bases and 10 bases, in that order; junction bases with no gene match: 6. The CDR3 is 12 amino acids. Germline CDR1 reads SNHLY; CDR2 reads FYNNEI. As DNA, the CDR3 is TGTGCCAGCAGTGATGACAGGGCAGGACAGTACTTC. Translated, it gives CASSDDRAGQYF.

The chain is built from TRBV5-1 and TRBJ1-6; D gene unclear. The CDR3 loop spans 15 amino acids. Deletions cut 4 bases from V and 0 bases from J, with 8 bases between. Germline assignment: CDR1 SGHRS and CDR2 YFSETQ. The CDR3 DNA is TGCGCCAGCAGCCCCGCGCTCTCCTATAATTCACCCCTCCACTTT. Protein: CASSPALSYNSPLHF. Looking up the rest from reference TRBV5-1 and TRBJ1-6 gives the full variable domain: KAGVTQTPRYLIKTRGQQVTLSCSPISGHRSVSWYQQTPGQGLQFLFEYFSETQRNKGNFPGRFSGRQFSNSRSEMNVSTLELGDSALYLCASSPALSYNSPLHFGNGTRLTVT.

This clone was picked up a small number of times. Germline is not matched at one junction end, which may reflect a read error. The V and J genes are TRBV10-2 and TRBJ2-7; D tentatively fits TRBD1 or TRBD2 (5 bases each). CDR1 and CDR2 from the germline V gene are WSHSY and SAAADI. The CDR3 is 16 residues long. CDR3 residues: CASKTGDPRTSYEQYF. For the CDR3, the DNA is TGTGCCAGCAAGACTGGGGACCCAAGGACCTCCTACGAGCAGTACTTC.

The genes are TRBV29-1 and TRBJ2-7; TRBD1 matches at 7 bases. The CDR3 sequence is 13 residues long. The V segment lost 4 bases and the J segment 6 bases; nucleotides outside the gene matches: 9. From germline, CDR1 is SQVTM and CDR2 ANQGSEA. CDR3 residues: CSVGSQSGGEQYF. CDR3 coding DNA: TGCAGCGTTGGTTCTCAGTCAGGGGGCGAGCAGTACTTC.

There are many counts of this clone. The chain is built from TRBV5-1 and TRBJ1-5, with no clear D. The CDR3 is 13 amino acids. Germline V CDR1 and CDR2: SGHRS, YFSETQ. The V end lost 2 bases, the J end lost 3 bases, and 6 bases lay between the germline ends. The CDR3 bases are TGCGCCAGCAGCTTCGGGGACAATCAGCCCCAGCATTTT. As protein: CASSFGDNQPQHF. Full variable domain (outside the CDR3, taken from reference TRBV5-1 and TRBJ1-5): KAGVTQTPRYLIKTRGQQVTLSCSPISGHRSVSWYQQTPGQGLQFLFEYFSETQRNKGNFPGRFSGRQFSNSRSEMNVSTLELGDSALYLCASSFGDNQPQHFGDGTRLSIL.

This clone was recorded a few times. The chain has TRBV4-2 and TRBJ1-4; D ambiguous. The CDR3 runs 15 residues. Trimming took 1 base from V and 8 from J, leaving 14 bases between them. Germline CDR1 LGHNA, CDR2 YNFKEQ. In DNA, the CDR3 is TGTGCCAGCAGCCAAGGGCAGGTATCACGCGAAAAACTGTTTTTT. Its protein product is CASSQGQVSREKLFF.

Here the CDR3 DNA reads TGTGCCAGCAGCGGCATATCTGGGGCCAACGTCCTGACTTTC. Amino acids: CASSGISGANVLTF. This chain joins TRBV7-3 and TRBJ2-6; no firm D call. Germline assignment: CDR1 SGHTA and CDR2 FQGTGA. The CDR3 loop spans 14 amino acids. V lost 5 bases and J lost 1, with 6 bases in between.

This clone has ten or more counts. The junction shows a germline mismatch at one end, possibly a read error. V is TRBV7-3 and J is TRBJ1-6; D not certain. The CDR3 runs to 13 residues. Germline CDR1 and CDR2: SGHTA and FQGTGA. The CDR3: CASSVTGDSPLHF. CDR3 DNA sequence: TGTGCCAGCAGCGTAACGGGTGATTCACCCCTCCACTTT.

The chain couples TRBV7-2 to TRBJ2-5; D remains ambiguous. This CDR3 has 15 amino acids. With 5 bases removed from V and 3 bases from J, the gap between germline ends came to 16 bases. CDR1 and CDR2 (germline): SGHTA, FQGNSA. As DNA, the CDR3 is TGTGCCAGCAGCCGCCCCCCGGGCACGAAAGAGACCCAGTACTTC. It yields the protein CASSRPPGTKETQYF.

This rearrangement joins TRBV5-1 to TRBJ1-1; D might be TRBD1 (6 bases). The CDR3 runs 16 residues. Germline V gives CDR1 SGHRS, CDR2 YFSETQ. V lost 3 bases, J lost 4 bases, and 19 bases lay in between. The CDR3 loop reads CASSSNPGARGTEAFF. As DNA, the CDR3 is TGCGCCAGCAGCTCTAATCCGGGGGCGCGGGGCACTGAAGCTTTCTTT.

The chain has TRBV6-1 and TRBJ1-3; maybe TRBD1 (5 bases). The ends were cut back, 4 bases at V and 2 bases at J, with 15 bases in the middle. The germline V gene has CDR1 MNHNS and CDR2 SASEGT. This CDR3 comprises 16 residues. The CDR3, as DNA: TGTGCCAGCAGTGCTGGGGGGTGGGGTCCTGGAAACACCATATATTTT. Encoded protein: CASSAGGWGPGNTIYF.

CDR3 nucleotide sequence: TGTGCCAGCCAAGCACAGTTCAATGAGCAGTTCTTC. Amino acid sequence: CASQAQFNEQFF. The chain employs TRBV2 and TRBJ2-1; D remains ambiguous. Germline V CDR1 and CDR2: SNHLY, FYNNEI. The CDR3 covers 12 residues. Trimming took off 8 bases at V and 6 bases at J, with 11 bases between the two ends. Together with reference TRBV2 and TRBJ2-1, the CDR3 gives the full variable domain: EPEVTQTPSHQVTQMGQEVILRCVPISNHLYFYWYRQILGQKVEFLVSFYNNEISEKSEIFDDQFSVERPDGSNFTLKIRSTKLEDSAMYFCASQAQFNEQFFGPGTRLTVL.

This chain joins TRBV5-1 and TRBJ2-1; D remains unclear. This CDR3 comprises 13 residues. Germline CDR1 reads SGHRS; CDR2 reads YFSETQ. V was pared by 4 bases and J by 10 bases, with 15 bases between. The CDR3 coding sequence is TGCGCCAGCAGCCTGCCGACTCACCCGGAGCAGTTCTTC. Protein sequence: CASSLPTHPEQFF.

The chain uses TRBV6-5 and TRBJ2-1; D is uncertain. V gave up 1 base and J gave up 10 bases, with 14 bases separating them. The germline V gene has CDR1 MNHEY and CDR2 SVGAGI. The CDR3 is 14 amino acids. This CDR3 is CASSYFGSADEQFF. Written as DNA, the CDR3 is TGTGCCAGCAGTTACTTTGGATCAGCTGACGAGCAGTTCTTC.